The clone carrying this T cell receptor (beta chain) was seen only a few times. What it recognizes is unknown. This specimen belongs to a study of T cells after yellow fever vaccination. The study's findings and limits: The secondary T-cell response peaked on day 5, not day 15, but was weaker. A small proportion of clonotypes was detected in both the CD4 and CD8 compartments.

For TCR, cDNA came from 5'RACE template switching, which added a universal primer site and UMIs. TCRdb reprocessed the 5' RACE reads with MiXCR, giving one entry per CDR3 protein. This table has about 130,000 distinct CDR3 sequences, about 6.9% appearing once. V was pared by 3 bases and J by 3 bases, with 7 bases of the junction left unmatched. The CDR3 loop spans 15 amino acids. Germline CDR1 is GTSNPN and CDR2 is SVGIG (reference sequence). V gene TRBV30 combines with J gene TRBJ2-5, with 10 positions matching TRBD2. The starting material was CD4+ T cells sorted from PBMCs, obtained 10 days after the yellow fever booster vaccination. This receptor was identified in a man aged 25-45 years who received the YFV17D yellow fever vaccine. The CDR3 coding sequence is TGTGCCTGGAGCCGACCGGGACTAGCGAAAGAGACCCAGTACTTC. This codes for CAWSRPGLAKETQYF. Variable domain in full (rest from reference TRBV30 and TRBJ2-5): SQTIHQWPATLVQPVGSPLSLECTVEGTSNPNLYWYRQAAGRGLQLLFYSVGIGQISSEVPQNLSASRPQDRQFILSSKKLLLSDSGFYLCAWSRPGLAKETQYFGPGTRLLVL.